The clone carrying this TCR beta chain was seen more than once but under ten times. A single record per CDR3 protein comes from TCRdb applying MiXCR to the RT-PCR reads. The sample lists 900,000 to 1,000,000 distinct CDR3 sequences, roughly 17% occurring once. Germline assignment: CDR1 ENHRY and CDR2 SYGVKD. This CDR3 spans 17 amino acids. J lost 2 bases, V lost 2 bases, and 8 bases had no gene match. The sample belongs to a study of patients and donors after allogeneic stem cell transplantation. Sequenced: blood, either unsorted or a sorted T cell fraction (not recorded which). The receptor's source is a human donor who was either an allogeneic HSCT recipient or a stem cell or donor lymphocyte infusion donor (not recorded which). It is not recorded whose cells these are; they may come from a transplant donor. This chain uses TRBV10-3 with TRBJ2-3, with TRBD2 matching over 9 bases. The CDR3 protein is CAISELRSSGNTDTQYF. The CDR3 region has the DNA TGTGCCATCAGTGAGCTTAGGTCTAGCGGGAACACAGATACGCAGTATTTT.